The sequence of this TCR beta chain was determined in a study of blood T cell repertoires in COVID-19. This CDR3 region has 16 residues. V lost 8 bases, J lost 5 bases, and 15 bases stayed unmatched. Germline loops: CDR1 SGHTA, CDR2 FQGNSA. Original processing notes: Counts of nucleated cells, estimated from reference gene primer amplification, were obtained. Sequenced by immunoSEQ multiplex PCR; TCRdb stores in-frame clones only, minus some. V and J calls and clone size are given by that table; D and trimming were obtained from the DNA. The table records 34,000 or so clones, around 87% of them present only once. This clone was counted only a few times.

V gene TRBV7-2 combines with J gene TRBJ1-1, with 9 bases lining up with TRBD1. This clonotype was sampled from a man aged 45-65 years with active or convalescent COVID-19. The specimen sequenced was peripheral blood. The CDR3 protein is CASAPRGQGRSTEAFF. CDR3 nucleotide sequence: TGTGCCAGCGCTCCTCGGGGACAGGGCAGAAGTACTGAAGCTTTCTTT.